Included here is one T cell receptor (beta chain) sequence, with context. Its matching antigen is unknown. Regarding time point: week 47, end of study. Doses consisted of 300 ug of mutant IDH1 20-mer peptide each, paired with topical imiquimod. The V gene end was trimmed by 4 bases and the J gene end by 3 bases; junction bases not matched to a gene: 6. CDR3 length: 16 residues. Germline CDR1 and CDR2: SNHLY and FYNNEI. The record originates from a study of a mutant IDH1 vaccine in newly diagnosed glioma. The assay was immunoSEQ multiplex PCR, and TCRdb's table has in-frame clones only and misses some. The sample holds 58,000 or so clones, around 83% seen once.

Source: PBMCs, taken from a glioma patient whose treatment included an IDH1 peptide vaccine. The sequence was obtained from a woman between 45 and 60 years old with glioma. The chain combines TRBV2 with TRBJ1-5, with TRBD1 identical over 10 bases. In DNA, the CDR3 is TGTGCCAGCAGTGTGACAGGGGGCGCCTCCAATCAGCCCCAGCATTTT. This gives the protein CASSVTGGASNQPQHF.